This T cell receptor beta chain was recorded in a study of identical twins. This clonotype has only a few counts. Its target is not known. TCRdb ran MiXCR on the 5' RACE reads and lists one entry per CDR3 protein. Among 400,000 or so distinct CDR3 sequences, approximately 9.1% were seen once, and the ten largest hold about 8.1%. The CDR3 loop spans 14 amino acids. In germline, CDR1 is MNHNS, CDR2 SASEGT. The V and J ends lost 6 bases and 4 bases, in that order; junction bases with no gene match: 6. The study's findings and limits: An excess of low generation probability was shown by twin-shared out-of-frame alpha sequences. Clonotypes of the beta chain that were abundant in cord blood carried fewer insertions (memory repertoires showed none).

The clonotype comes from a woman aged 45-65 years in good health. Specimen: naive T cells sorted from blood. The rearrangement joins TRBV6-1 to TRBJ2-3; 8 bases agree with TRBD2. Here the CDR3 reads CASSFGGAPDTQYF. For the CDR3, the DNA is TGTGCCAGCAGCTTCGGGGGGGCCCCAGATACGCAGTATTTT.